A selection of T cell receptor beta chains follows, all from one sample in a study of T cell changes during pregnancy in multiple sclerosis. Sequencing used immunoSEQ multiplex PCR; TCRdb keeps in-frame clones, though not all of them. The sample carries around 50,000 clones, 80% to 90% recorded once. The starting material was peripheral blood, obtained in the first trimester of pregnancy. The receptor source for this set is a female donor with multiple sclerosis, enrolled in a pregnancy study. The CDR3 runs from the conserved cysteine through the conserved F or W. The order of the fields is V gene, clone size, J gene, D gene, CDR3 DNA, CDR3 protein. A D gene is named only where the DNA matches it firmly. Not every row has a clone size; where given, it reads once, few, many or a size class.

TRBV29-1	-	TRBJ2-1	TRBD1	TGCAGCGGCCACAGGGGCCCCTACAATGAGCAGTTCTTC	CSGHRGPYNEQFF
TRBV7-7	-	TRBJ1-4	TRBD1	TGTGCTAGCGGCCGGGACAGGGACGATGAAAAACTGTTTTTT	CASGRDRDDEKLFF
TRBV6-6	-	TRBJ1-1	-	TGTGCCAGCAGTTCGTCGAAAGAGAGCACTGAAGCTTTCTTT	CASSSSKESTEAFF
TRBV10-3	-	TRBJ2-7	TRBD1	TGTGCCATCAGCCCCCCGGACAGGGACTACGAGCAGTACTTC	CAISPPDRDYEQYF
TRBV6-5	-	TRBJ2-7	TRBD1	TGTGCCAGCAGTACCCGACAGGGAATTTTCTACGAGCAGTACTTC	CASSTRQGIFYEQYF
TRBV28	few	TRBJ1-3	-	TGTGCCAGCAGTCTACTACACGGAAACACCATATATTTT	CASSLLHGNTIYF
TRBV11-3	-	TRBJ1-1	TRBD1	TGTGCCAGCAGCCAGGGACAGTTGAACACTGAAGCTTTCTTT	CASSQGQLNTEAFF
TRBV4-1	-	TRBJ2-7	-	TGCGCCAGCAGCCAAGGGTACAGGGCATACGAGCAGTACTTC	CASSQGYRAYEQYF
TRBV7-9	-	TRBJ1-1	TRBD1	TGTGCCAGCTCCCATTCGGACAGGGGTGGGACTGAAGCTTTCTTT	CASSHSDRGGTEAFF
TRBV27	-	TRBJ1-2	TRBD1	TGTGCCAGCACCGCAAGAGTGGGACAGACAAATTACTTCTATGGCTACACCTTC	CASTARVGQTNYFYGYTF
TRBV6-4	-	TRBJ2-1	TRBD1	TGTGCCAGCAGTAAATTTCCGGGACAGGGGGCTGGAAATGAGCAGTTCTTC	CASSKFPGQGAGNEQFF
TRBV19	-	TRBJ2-3	TRBD2	TGTGCCAGTAGCAAACCGGGACTAGTTCTCGGTACGCAGTATTTT	CASSKPGLVLGTQYF